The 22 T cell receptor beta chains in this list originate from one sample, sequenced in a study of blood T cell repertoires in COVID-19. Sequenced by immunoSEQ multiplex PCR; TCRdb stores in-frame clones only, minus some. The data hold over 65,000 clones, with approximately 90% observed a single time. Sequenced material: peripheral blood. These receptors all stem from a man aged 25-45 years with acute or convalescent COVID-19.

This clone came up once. CDR3 coding DNA: TGTGCCAGCACCGAACGACAGGTTTTGGACTACGAGCAGTACTTC. Amino acids: CASTERQVLDYEQYF. The V and J genes are TRBV6-5 and TRBJ2-7; D is possibly TRBD1 (6 bases). Germline CDR1 reads MNHEY; CDR2 reads SVGAGI. V shed 7 bases and J shed 3 bases, with 19 bases lying between them. The CDR3 is 15 amino acids.

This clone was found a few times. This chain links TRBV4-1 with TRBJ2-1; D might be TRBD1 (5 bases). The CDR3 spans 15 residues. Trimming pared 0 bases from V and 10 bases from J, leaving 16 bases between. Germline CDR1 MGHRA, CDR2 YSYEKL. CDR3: CASSQDWASYREQFF. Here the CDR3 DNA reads TGCGCCAGCAGCCAAGATTGGGCCTCCTACAGGGAGCAGTTCTTC.

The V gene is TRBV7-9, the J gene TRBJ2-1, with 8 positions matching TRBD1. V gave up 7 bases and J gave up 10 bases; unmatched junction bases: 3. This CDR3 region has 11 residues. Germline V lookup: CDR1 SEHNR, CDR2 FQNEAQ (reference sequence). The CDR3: CASNRQGEQFF. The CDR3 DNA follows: TGTGCCAGCAACCGACAGGGGGAGCAGTTCTTC.

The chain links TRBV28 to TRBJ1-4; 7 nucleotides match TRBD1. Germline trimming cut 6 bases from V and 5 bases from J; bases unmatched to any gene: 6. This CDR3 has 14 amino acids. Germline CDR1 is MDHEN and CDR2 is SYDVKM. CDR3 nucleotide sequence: TGTGCCAGCAGCAGGGGACAGAAGAATGAAAAACTGTTTTTT. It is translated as CASSRGQKNEKLFF. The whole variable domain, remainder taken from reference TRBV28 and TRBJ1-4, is DVKVTQSSRYLVKRTGEKVFLECVQDMDHENMFWYRQDPGLGLRLIYFSYDVKMKEKGDIPEGYSVSREKKERFSLILESASTNQTSMYLCASSRGQKNEKLFFGSGTQLSVL.

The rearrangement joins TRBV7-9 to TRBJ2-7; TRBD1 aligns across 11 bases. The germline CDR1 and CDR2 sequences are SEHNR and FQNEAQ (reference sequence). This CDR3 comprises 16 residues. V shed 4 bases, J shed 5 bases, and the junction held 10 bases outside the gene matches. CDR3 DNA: TGTGCCAGCAGCTCCGGACAGGGGGCTGTTATTAACGAGCAGTACTTC. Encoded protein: CASSSGQGAVINEQYF.

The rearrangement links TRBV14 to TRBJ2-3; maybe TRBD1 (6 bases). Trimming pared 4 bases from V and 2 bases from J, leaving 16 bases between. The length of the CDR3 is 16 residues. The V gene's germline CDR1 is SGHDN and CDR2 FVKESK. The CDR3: CASSPIQGTLTDTQYF. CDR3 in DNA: TGTGCCAGCAGCCCGATCCAGGGGACCCTCACAGATACGCAGTATTTT.

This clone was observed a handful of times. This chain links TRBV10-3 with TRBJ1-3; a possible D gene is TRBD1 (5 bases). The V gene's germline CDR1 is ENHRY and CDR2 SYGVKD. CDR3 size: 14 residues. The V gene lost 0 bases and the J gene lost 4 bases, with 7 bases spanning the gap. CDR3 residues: CAISESRTGNTIYF. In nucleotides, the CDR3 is TGTGCCATCAGTGAGTCGAGGACAGGAAACACCATATATTTT.

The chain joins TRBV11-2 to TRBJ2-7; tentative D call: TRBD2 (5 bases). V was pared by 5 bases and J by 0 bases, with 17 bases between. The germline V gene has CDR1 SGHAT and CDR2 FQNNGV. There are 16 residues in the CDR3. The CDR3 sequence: CASSLPPGKSSYEQYF. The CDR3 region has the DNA TGTGCCAGCAGCCTCCCTCCCGGGAAAAGCTCCTACGAGCAGTACTTC.

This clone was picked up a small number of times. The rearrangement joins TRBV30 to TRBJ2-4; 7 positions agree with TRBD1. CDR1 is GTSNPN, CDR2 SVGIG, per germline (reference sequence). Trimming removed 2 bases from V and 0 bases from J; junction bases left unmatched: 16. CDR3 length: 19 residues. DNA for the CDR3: TGTGCCTGGAGTTTACCGACAGGGCCAGGGATTCTAGCCAAAAACATTCAGTACTTC. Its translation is CAWSLPTGPGILAKNIQYF.

This chain's CDR3 is CAWSGLARNEQFF. CDR3 sequence (DNA): TGTGCCTGGAGTGGGCTAGCCCGCAATGAGCAGTTCTTC. The rearrangement uses TRBV30 and TRBJ2-1; the D gene is possibly TRBD2 (5 bases). Germline CDR1 and CDR2: GTSNPN and SVGIG (reference sequence). This CDR3 is 13 amino acids long. V lost 1 base and J lost 6, with 10 bases in between.

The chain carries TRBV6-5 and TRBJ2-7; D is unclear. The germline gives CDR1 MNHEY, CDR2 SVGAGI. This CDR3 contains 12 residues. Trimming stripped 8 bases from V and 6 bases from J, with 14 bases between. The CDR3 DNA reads TGTGCCAGCCGCCTTTCCGTCGGCGAGCAGTACTTC. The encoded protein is CASRLSVGEQYF.

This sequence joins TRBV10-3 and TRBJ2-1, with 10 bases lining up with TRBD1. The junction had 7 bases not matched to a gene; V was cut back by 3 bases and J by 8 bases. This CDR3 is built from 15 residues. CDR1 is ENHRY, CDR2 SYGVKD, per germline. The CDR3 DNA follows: TGTGCCATCAGTGATTTAGACAGGGGGCCTGATGAGCAGTTCTTC. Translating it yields CAISDLDRGPDEQFF.

In DNA, the CDR3 is TGTGCCACTGTTCGCGAGGGTTTGAGGGGGGCCAACGTCCTGACTTTC. Translation: CATVREGLRGANVLTF. V and J are TRBV15 and TRBJ2-6, with D possibly being TRBD2 (5 bases). The CDR3 loop spans 16 amino acids. V lost 9 bases and J lost 4, with 19 bases in between. Germline loops: CDR1 LNHNV, CDR2 YYDKDF (reference sequence).

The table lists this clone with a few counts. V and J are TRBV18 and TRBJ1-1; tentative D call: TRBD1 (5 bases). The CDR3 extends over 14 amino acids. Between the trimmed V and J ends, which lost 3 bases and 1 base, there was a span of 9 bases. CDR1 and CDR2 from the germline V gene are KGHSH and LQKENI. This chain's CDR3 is CASSPQGQNTEAFF. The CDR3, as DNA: TGTGCCAGCTCACCCCAAGGACAGAACACTGAAGCTTTCTTT.

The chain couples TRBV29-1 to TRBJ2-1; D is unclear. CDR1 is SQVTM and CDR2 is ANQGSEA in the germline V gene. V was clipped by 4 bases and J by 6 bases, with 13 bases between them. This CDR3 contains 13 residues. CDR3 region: CSVVWSVVNEQFF. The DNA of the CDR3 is TGCAGCGTTGTCTGGTCGGTTGTCAATGAGCAGTTCTTC.

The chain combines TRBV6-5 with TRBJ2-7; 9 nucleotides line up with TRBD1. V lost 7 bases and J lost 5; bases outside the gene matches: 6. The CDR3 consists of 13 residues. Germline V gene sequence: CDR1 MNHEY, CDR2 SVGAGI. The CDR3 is CASKTTGGHEQYF. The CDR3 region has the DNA TGTGCCAGCAAAACGACAGGGGGGCACGAGCAGTACTTC.

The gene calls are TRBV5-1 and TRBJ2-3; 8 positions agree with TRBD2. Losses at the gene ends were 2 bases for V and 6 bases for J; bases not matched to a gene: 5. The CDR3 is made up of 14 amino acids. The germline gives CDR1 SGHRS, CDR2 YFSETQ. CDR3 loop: CASSLTGGLDTQYF. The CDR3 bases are TGCGCCAGCAGCTTAACGGGAGGGTTGGATACGCAGTATTTT.

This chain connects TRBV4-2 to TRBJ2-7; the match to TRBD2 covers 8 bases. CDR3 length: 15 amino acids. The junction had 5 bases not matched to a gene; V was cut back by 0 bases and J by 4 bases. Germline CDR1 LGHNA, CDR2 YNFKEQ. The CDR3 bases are TGTGCCAGCAGCCAAGAGCGGGAGGCCGTGTACGAGCAGTACTTC. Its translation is CASSQEREAVYEQYF.

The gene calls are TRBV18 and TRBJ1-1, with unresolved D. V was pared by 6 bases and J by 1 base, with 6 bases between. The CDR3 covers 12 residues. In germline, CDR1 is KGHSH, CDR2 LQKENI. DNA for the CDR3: TGTGCCAGCTCTGGAGGGAACACTGAAGCTTTCTTT. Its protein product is CASSGGNTEAFF.

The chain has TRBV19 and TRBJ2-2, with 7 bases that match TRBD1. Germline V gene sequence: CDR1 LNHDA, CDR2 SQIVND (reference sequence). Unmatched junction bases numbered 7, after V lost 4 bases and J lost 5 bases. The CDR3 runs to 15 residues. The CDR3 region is CASSTGQVRTGELFF. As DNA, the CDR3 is TGTGCCAGTAGTACCGGACAGGTTCGGACCGGGGAGCTGTTTTTT.

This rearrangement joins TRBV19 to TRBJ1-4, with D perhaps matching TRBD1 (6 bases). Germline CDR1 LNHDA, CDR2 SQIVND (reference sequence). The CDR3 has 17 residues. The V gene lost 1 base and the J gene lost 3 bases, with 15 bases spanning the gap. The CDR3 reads CASSIGQGNSANEKLFF. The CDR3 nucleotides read TGTGCCAGTAGTATAGGCCAGGGGAATTCAGCTAATGAAAAACTGTTTTTT.

CDR3 region: CASTKGAGADGYTF. The CDR3 DNA reads as TGTGCCAGTACCAAGGGGGCAGGGGCGGATGGCTACACCTTC. The J gene is TRBJ1-2, the V gene TRBV19; TRBD1 matches 7 bases. From germline, CDR1 is LNHDA and CDR2 SQIVND (reference sequence). CDR3 length: 14 residues. With V trimmed by 7 bases and J by 6 bases, 11 bases remained unmatched.